This T cell receptor beta chain was identified during a study of T cell responses to AZD1222 COVID-19 vaccine. On the study more broadly: Pooled in the analysis were second doses at about 4 or about 12 weeks. General study points: White British ancestry dominated among donors, who included more females, and clonal diversity was possibly underestimated. Repertoires were obtained solely post-peak T cell response. Regions left unmutated in variants are reportedly the target of nearly half of spike-specific TCRs.

Using immunoSEQ multiplex PCR, the repertoire was profiled, and TCRdb retains in-frame clones only, with some absent. The sample comprises about 150,000 clones, roughly nine tenths of which are singletons, and 1.6% rests with the top ten. Notes on this clone: What it binds is not known.

This sequence was found in an adult in good health. The source material was peripheral blood, sampled on day 0 of AZD1222 vaccination.

The CDR3 DNA reads TGTGCCAGCAGCCAAGCGGGTCGGGAGCAGTTCTTC. It encodes CASSQAGREQFF. V gene TRBV7-9 combines with J gene TRBJ2-1, with D tentatively TRBD2 (6 bases). The CDR3 totals 12 residues. V was clipped by 5 bases and J by 10 bases, with 12 bases between them. Germline CDR1 reads SEHNR; CDR2 reads FQNEAQ (reference sequence).